Presented here are 29 T cell receptor beta chains from one specimen sequenced in a study of blood T cell repertoires in COVID-19 (dated by TCRdb to about 2020). The receptor library was made with the immunoSEQ multiplex PCR assay. TCRdb obtained this table from immuneACCESS and retained in-frame rearrangements with V and J assigned. These tables miss some clones; where compared with another copy, unresolved V genes account for less than half of the shortfall, and the remainder is unexplained. This sample comprises about 26,000 clones, approximately 90% of them detected only once. The ten largest make up about 3% of the sample. Sequencing input: peripheral blood. These receptor sequences come from a human donor in a cohort sampled during active COVID-19.

The rearrangement links TRBV18 to TRBJ2-1, with D unresolved. The V gene's germline CDR1 is KGHSH and CDR2 LQKENI. With 6 bases removed from V and 0 bases from J, the gap between germline ends came to 12 bases. CDR3 length: 15 amino acids. The CDR3 loop is CASSPELSSYNEQFF. In DNA form, the CDR3 reads TGTGCCAGCTCCCCCGAGCTTAGCTCCTACAATGAGCAGTTCTTC.

The rearrangement uses TRBV7-6 and TRBJ2-3, with 10 positions matching TRBD2. Germline V CDR1 and CDR2: SGHVS, FNYEAQ. The V and J ends lost 1 base and 1 base, in that order; junction bases with no gene match: 2. CDR3 length: 16 residues. The CDR3 DNA follows: TGTGCCAGCAGCTTAGAAGCGGGGGGGGGCACAGATACGCAGTATTTT. As protein: CASSLEAGGGTDTQYF.

This clone was seen once. The gene calls are TRBV5-6 and TRBJ2-7; 9 positions match TRBD1. V was pared by 4 bases and J by 9 bases, with 5 bases of the junction left unmatched. The CDR3 is 12 residues long. Germline V lookup: CDR1 SGHDT, CDR2 YYEEEE. The CDR3 loop reads CASSPGQGAQYV. CDR3 coding DNA: TGTGCCAGCAGCCCGGGACAGGGAGCGCAGTACGTC.

The chain employs TRBV19 and TRBJ2-7; D possibly corresponds to TRBD2 (5 bases). The CDR3 is 14 residues long. Germline CDR1 and CDR2: LNHDA and SQIVND (reference sequence). Trimming removed 3 bases from V and 5 bases from J, with 14 bases in between. The CDR3 DNA is TGTGCCAGTAGTATCCGGGGAAAAAACCACGAGCAGTACTTC. Translating gives CASSIRGKNHEQYF.

This chain connects TRBV11-2 to TRBJ1-5; D might be TRBD1 (6 bases). CDR1 is SGHAT and CDR2 is FQNNGV in the germline V gene. V lost 6 bases, J lost 3 bases, and 18 bases lay in between. The CDR3 extends over 16 amino acids. CDR3 sequence: CASSQGGTPVNQPQHF. The CDR3, as DNA: TGTGCCAGCAGTCAAGGTGGGACACCAGTCAATCAGCCCCAGCATTTT.

J is TRBJ1-1 and V is TRBV9; tentatively, D is TRBD1 (6 bases). V lost 4 bases and J 5 bases, leaving 15 bases between the germline ends. The germline gives CDR1 SGDLS, CDR2 YYNGEE. CDR3 length: 14 residues. The CDR3 here is CASSLGQLRTEAFF. The CDR3 region has the DNA TGTGCCAGCAGCCTTGGACAGTTGCGGACTGAAGCTTTCTTT. The whole variable domain, remainder taken from reference TRBV9 and TRBJ1-1, is DSGVTQTPKHLITATGQRVTLRCSPRSGDLSVYWYQQSLDQGLQFLIQYYNGEERAKGNILERFSAQQFPDLHSELNLSSLELGDSALYFCASSLGQLRTEAFFGQGTRLTVV.

The chain has TRBV5-1 and TRBJ2-5, with TRBD1 matching over 7 bases. Trimming removed 0 bases from V and 4 bases from J; junction bases left unmatched: 6. Germline V gives CDR1 SGHRS, CDR2 YFSETQ. The CDR3 is 15 residues long. CDR3 in DNA: TGCGCCAGCAGCTTGGGGGACAGTGGCCGAGAGACCCAGTACTTC. It translates to CASSLGDSGRETQYF.

The rearrangement uses TRBV6-6 and TRBJ2-5, with D tentatively TRBD2 (6 bases). Trimming removed 6 bases at V and 1 base at J, with 15 bases between. CDR1 is MNHNY and CDR2 is SVGAGI in the germline V gene (reference sequence). This CDR3 has 15 amino acids. DNA for the CDR3: TGTGCCAGCAGAACACCGGGAGCCCCCCAAGAGACCCAGTACTTC. Encoded protein: CASRTPGAPQETQYF.

This chain links TRBV19 with TRBJ2-7; a weak D match, TRBD1 (6 bases). CDR1 and CDR2 from the germline V gene are LNHDA and SQIVND (reference sequence). This CDR3 is built from 13 residues. V was pared by 6 bases and J by 9 bases, with 18 bases between. Here the CDR3 reads CASSTQTGSGQYF. Written as DNA, the CDR3 is TGTGCCAGTAGCACACAAACAGGGTCTGGGCAGTACTTC.

V and J are TRBV4-1 and TRBJ2-1; possible D gene TRBD1, 6 bases. Trimming pared 0 bases from V and 6 bases from J, leaving 15 bases between. Germline V gene lookup returns CDR1 MGHRA and CDR2 YSYEKL. The CDR3 totals 16 residues. The CDR3 region is CASSQDPGQRFNEQFF. In DNA form, the CDR3 reads TGCGCCAGCAGCCAAGATCCAGGACAGCGTTTCAATGAGCAGTTCTTC.

CDR3 region: CASSSPGQGTNEQFF. The CDR3 nucleotides read TGTGCCAGCTCATCGCCGGGACAGGGGACTAATGAGCAGTTCTTC. The chain couples TRBV18 to TRBJ2-1; 10 positions agree with TRBD1. The CDR3 is 15 amino acids. The ends lost 5 bases at V and 7 bases at J; junction bases unmatched: 8. Per the germline V gene, CDR1 is KGHSH and CDR2 is LQKENI.

The chain joins TRBV3-1 (or the pseudogene TRBV3-2) to TRBJ1-2, with TRBD1 matching 9 bases. CDR3 length equals 15 residues. The V gene's germline CDR1 is LGHDT and CDR2 YNNKEL (reference sequence). With 0 bases clipped from V and 8 bases from J, the junction kept 7 bases outside the gene matches. The CDR3, as DNA: TGTGCCAGCAGCCAAGATCGAGGGACAGGGAGAGGCTACACCTTC. This translates into CASSQDRGTGRGYTF.

This clone came up once. V and J are TRBV21-1 and TRBJ1-2; the table assigns TRBD1, which was not confirmed against the DNA. TRBV21-1 is recorded as a pseudogene. The CDR3 length is 17 residues. CDR3 coding DNA: TGTGCCAGCAGTAACCCCTGCACAGGGCAGGCTAACTATGGCTACACCTTC. It encodes CASSNPCTGQANYGYTF.

This rearrangement joins TRBV27 to TRBJ2-7, with 7 nucleotides matching TRBD2. Trimming took 4 bases from V and 5 from J; bases not matched to a gene: 14. CDR1 is MNHEY, CDR2 SMNVEV, per germline (reference sequence). The CDR3 length is 16 residues. The CDR3 spells CASSSAGVKLLDEQYV. The CDR3 DNA is TGTGCCAGCAGTTCGGCGGGGGTAAAACTGCTCGACGAGCAGTACGTC.

The rearrangement joins TRBV5-5 to TRBJ1-2; TRBD1 might be the D (5 bases). The CDR3 covers 12 residues. The germline V and J ends were trimmed by 4 bases and 6 bases, with 10 bases remaining between them. Germline-derived CDR1 and CDR2 are SGHKS and YYEKEE (reference sequence). The CDR3 here is CASSPDRHGYTF. The CDR3 DNA reads as TGTGCCAGCAGCCCCGACAGACATGGCTACACCTTC.

V gene TRBV3-1 (or the pseudogene TRBV3-2) combines with J gene TRBJ2-1, with no clear D. With 0 bases removed from V and 10 bases from J, the gap between germline ends came to 7 bases. The CDR3 runs to 12 residues. CDR1 and CDR2 from the germline V gene are LGHDT and YNNKEL (reference sequence). CDR3 protein: CASSQDYPEQFF. In DNA form, the CDR3 reads TGTGCCAGCAGCCAAGATTATCCCGAGCAGTTCTTC.

The rearrangement uses TRBV27 and TRBJ2-3; D not certain. The CDR3 loop spans 13 amino acids. Trimming cost V 7 bases and J 1 base, with 9 bases left between them. The germline V gene has CDR1 MNHEY and CDR2 SMNVEV (reference sequence). CDR3 residues: CASILSGTDTQYF. The CDR3 DNA reads as TGTGCCAGCATATTGTCGGGCACAGATACGCAGTATTTT.

The chain couples TRBV12-3 or TRBV12-4 to TRBJ1-1; the D is unclear. Trimming removed 0 bases from V and 3 bases from J, with 5 bases in between. CDR3 length: 13 residues. In nucleotides, the CDR3 is TGTGCCAGCAGTTTAGCGGAGGACACTGAAGCTTTCTTT. It is translated as CASSLAEDTEAFF.

This chain connects TRBV10-1 to TRBJ2-1, with D possibly being TRBD1 (6 bases). V shed 3 bases and J shed 6 bases, with 15 bases lying between them. The CDR3 runs to 15 residues. CDR1 is WNHNN, CDR2 SYGVQD, per germline (reference sequence). The CDR3 loop reads CASSDHRQGSNEQFF. The CDR3 nucleotides are TGCGCCAGCAGTGATCATCGGCAGGGGAGCAATGAGCAGTTCTTC.

The rearrangement joins TRBV21-1 to TRBJ1-3. TRBV21-1 represents a pseudogene. The CDR3 loop spans 12 amino acids. The CDR3 protein is CASSRGRDTIYF. CDR3 sequence (DNA): TGTGCCAGCAGCAGAGGGCGGGACACCATATATTTT.

A single count supports this clone. V and J are TRBV10-3 and TRBJ2-1; D is perhaps TRBD1 (5 bases). The CDR3 has 14 residues. CDR1 ENHRY and CDR2 SYGVKD come from the germline V gene. V lost 0 bases and J lost 5, with 8 bases in between. The CDR3 bases are TGTGCCATCAGTGAGTCGACCAGGGACAATGAGCAGTTCTTC. It is translated as CAISESTRDNEQFF.

V and J are TRBV5-1 and TRBJ2-6, with D perhaps TRBD1 (7 bases). V gave up 4 bases and J gave up 1 base, with 12 bases separating them. The CDR3 covers 16 residues. The V gene's germline CDR1 is SGHRS and CDR2 YFSETQ. The CDR3 spells CASSLTGTSGANVLTF. The CDR3 coding sequence is TGCGCCAGCAGCCTGACAGGGACTTCTGGGGCCAACGTCCTGACTTTC. Full variable domain (missing parts from reference TRBV5-1 and TRBJ2-6): KAGVTQTPRYLIKTRGQQVTLSCSPISGHRSVSWYQQTPGQGLQFLFEYFSETQRNKGNFPGRFSGRQFSNSRSEMNVSTLELGDSALYLCASSLTGTSGANVLTFGAGSRLTVL.

The CDR3 DNA follows: TGTGCCAGCTCACCCAGCGGGGGGGCCCCAGATACGCAGTATTTT. Translated, it gives CASSPSGGAPDTQYF. The V and J genes are TRBV18 and TRBJ2-3; 10 positions agree with TRBD2. V gave up 3 bases and J gave up 4 bases; unmatched junction bases: 4. In germline, CDR1 is KGHSH, CDR2 LQKENI. This CDR3 comprises 15 residues.

The V call is TRBV6-4, the J call TRBJ2-1, with no clear D. Germline CDR1 reads MRHNA; CDR2 reads SNTAGT. This CDR3 spans 17 amino acids. Trimming removed 0 bases at V and 2 bases at J, with 14 bases between. CDR3 bases: TGTGCCAGCAGTGACTCCCCCCAGAGCGAAACCTACAATGAGCAGTTCTTC. Its protein is CASSDSPQSETYNEQFF.

The chain is built from TRBV2 and TRBJ1-2; 10 bases are a match to TRBD1. Germline V CDR1 and CDR2: SNHLY, FYNNEI. Unmatched junction bases numbered 8, after V lost 6 bases and J lost 4 bases. This CDR3 is built from 15 residues. This CDR3 reads CASRKDRGGSYGYTF. DNA for the CDR3: TGTGCCAGCAGGAAGGACAGGGGGGGAAGCTATGGCTACACCTTC.

The rearrangement joins TRBV7-9 to TRBJ1-2; weak D call: TRBD1 (5 bases). The CDR3 has 14 amino acids. Germline values: CDR1 SEHNR, CDR2 FQNEAQ (reference sequence). Deletions cut 3 bases from V and 6 bases from J, with 14 bases between. CDR3 loop: CASSLKQAPDGYTF. CDR3 nucleotides: TGTGCCAGCAGCTTGAAACAGGCTCCGGATGGCTACACCTTC.

V usage is TRBV5-1 and J usage is TRBJ2-3, with 7 bases matching TRBD2. CDR1 and CDR2 from the germline V gene are SGHRS and YFSETQ. The CDR3 has 14 residues. The ends lost 1 base at V and 4 bases at J; junction bases unmatched: 3. The CDR3 DNA sequence: TGCGCCAGCAGCTTGCCCGCGGGGGCAGATACGCAGTATTTT. As protein: CASSLPAGADTQYF.

The chain recombines TRBV19 with TRBJ2-5; D is ambiguous. The CDR3 extends over 13 amino acids. Germline CDR1 LNHDA, CDR2 SQIVND (reference sequence). V lost 2 bases to trimming and J lost 5 bases, with 9 bases between them. In DNA, the CDR3 is TGTGCCAGTAGTATACCTAGTACGGAGACCCAGTACTTC. As protein: CASSIPSTETQYF. Combining the CDR3 with reference TRBV19 and TRBJ2-5 gives the whole variable domain DGGITQSPKYLFRKEGQNVTLSCEQNLNHDAMYWYRQDPGQGLRLIYYSQIVNDFQKGDIAEGYSVSREKKESFPLTVTSAQKNPTAFYLCASSIPSTETQYFGPGTRLLVL.

This clone rates as medium-sized. This chain joins TRBV28 and TRBJ1-4, with D uncertain. Trimming shortened V by 10 bases and J by 5 bases, and 14 bases separated the two germline ends. CDR3 length equals 13 residues. Germline-derived CDR1 and CDR2 are MDHEN and SYDVKM. The CDR3 nucleotides read TGTGCCATCATGGGAGGTAGCAATGAAAAACTGTTTTTT. This gives the protein CAIMGGSNEKLFF.